The rows below give T cell receptor beta chains drawn from one sample of a study of cytomegalovirus exposure and HLA in healthy donors. The assay was immunoSEQ multiplex PCR, and TCRdb's table has in-frame clones only and misses some. Of approximately 210,000 clones detected, 75% to 80% appear once; the ten largest clones hold around 2.2%. The sample consisted of PBMCs. The receptors derive from a woman in her twenties or thirties in good health and CMV-seropositive. CDR3s include the opening cysteine and the closing phenylalanine or tryptophan. D genes are given only for firm matches. A row's size may be missing; if present it is once, few, many or a size class.

V gene	D gene	clone size	J gene	CDR3 protein	CDR3 DNA
TRBV28	-	-	TRBJ2-7	CASSLSRTGSEQYF	TGTGCCAGCAGTTTAAGTAGAACAGGCAGCGAGCAGTACTTC
TRBV21-1	-	few	TRBJ2-7	CASSRVIVGHRYEQYF	TGTGCCAGCAGCAGAGTGATAGTTGGGCATCGCTACGAGCAGTACTTC
TRBV28	-	-	TRBJ2-3	CASSLVLTNTDTQYF	TGTGCCAGCAGTTTAGTACTGACTAATACAGATACGCAGTATTTT
TRBV28	TRBD1	-	TRBJ1-5	CASRQGRRGQPQHF	TGTGCCAGCAGACAGGGGAGGCGGGGTCAGCCCCAGCATTTT
TRBV15	-	-	TRBJ2-1	CATSRAEVWGQLRFF	TGTGCCACCAGCAGAGCTGAGGTCTGGGGGCAACTCAGGTTCTTC
TRBV5-1	TRBD1	-	TRBJ2-7	CASSLAGTGGEQYF	TGCGCCAGCAGCTTGGCCGGGACAGGGGGCGAGCAGTACTTC
TRBV5-1	TRBD2	-	TRBJ2-1	CASSWGSGVNEQFF	TGCGCCAGCAGCTGGGGTAGCGGGGTGAATGAGCAGTTCTTC
TRBV28	-	-	TRBJ1-6	CASSLYSYNSPLHF	TGTGCCAGCAGTTTGTACAGTTATAATTCACCCCTCCACTTT
TRBV18	-	-	TRBJ1-2	CASSRQTVSNYGYTF	TGTGCCAGCTCACGCCAGACAGTCTCTAACTATGGCTACACCTTC
TRBV5-4	-	-	TRBJ1-3	CASSAGPGVSAPNTIYF	TGTGCCAGCAGCGCCGGACCAGGGGTTTCCGCCCCAAACACCATATATTTT
TRBV2	TRBD1	-	TRBJ2-6	CASSEPQTGTGVRGANVLTF	TGTGCCAGCAGCGAACCTCAAACCGGGACAGGGGTTAGGGGGGCCAACGTCCTGACTTTC
TRBV7-2	-	-	TRBJ2-3	CASSLVGLNTQYF	TGTGCCAGCAGCTTAGTTGGCTTGAATACGCAGTATTTT
TRBV7-2	-	-	TRBJ1-1	CASSFSDWRNTEAFF	TGTGCCAGCAGCTTCTCGGACTGGAGAAACACTGAAGCTTTCTTT
TRBV11-2	TRBD1	-	TRBJ2-3	CASRQDRADTQYF	TGTGCCAGCAGACAAGACAGGGCAGATACGCAGTATTTT
TRBV10-3	TRBD1	-	TRBJ1-3	CAISEDRVGNTIYF	TGTGCCATCAGTGAGGACAGGGTTGGAAACACCATATATTTT
TRBV6-1	-	once	TRBJ2-7	CASKVTAMGLYEQYF	TGTGCCAGCAAGGTTACAGCGATGGGACTCTACGAGCAGTACTTC
TRBV7-2	-	-	TRBJ2-1	CASSLGGGEYNEQFF	TGTGCCAGCAGCTTAGGAGGCGGGGAATACAATGAGCAGTTCTTC
TRBV7-2	TRBD2	once	TRBJ2-7	CASSLSTSGRYEQYF	TGTGCCAGCAGCTTATCGACTAGCGGGAGATACGAGCAGTACTTC
TRBV5-1	TRBD2	few	TRBJ2-5	CASSDASGSQETQYF	TGCGCCAGCAGCGACGCTAGCGGGAGCCAAGAGACCCAGTACTTC
TRBV5-6	TRBD2	-	TRBJ2-5	CASSHKLPSGGQETQYF	TGTGCCAGCAGTCATAAACTGCCTTCCGGGGGGCAAGAGACCCAGTACTTC
TRBV2	-	-	TRBJ1-3	CASRIDGASGNTIYF	TGTGCCAGCAGGATCGACGGAGCCTCTGGAAACACCATATATTTT
TRBV4-3	-	-	TRBJ1-1	CASSHRGGTEAFF	TGCGCCAGCAGCCATAGGGGCGGCACTGAAGCTTTCTTT
TRBV27	-	-	TRBJ1-5	CATGRTGSNQPQHF	TGTGCCACTGGAAGGACGGGAAGCAATCAGCCCCAGCATTTT